This T cell receptor beta chain was found in a study of blood T cells in healthy people across ages. Findings and limits, study-wide: Possibly confounding the expanded clonotype changes was the fact that donor CMV status was unknown.

The use of a sample-barcoded 5' primer and a J-beta primer mix characterized a second PCR of about 7 to 12 cycles. With 12 random nucleotides, a template-switch adaptor tagged each individual cDNA molecule. One entry per CDR3 protein results from TCRdb running MiXCR on the 5' RACE reads. The sample includes approximately 2,000,000 distinct CDR3 sequences, around 42% of them seen just once. Each sample yielded at least 6 million isolated PBMCs. About this clonotype: Its cognate antigen is unknown. It may be a read error: a sequence one base away is much more abundant.

The sequence was obtained from a human donor in good health. The source material was blood.

The CDR3 coding sequence is TGCGCCAGCAGCTTTTACAGGGGGATCTACGAGCAGTACTTC. Protein product: CASSFYRGIYEQYF. The chain uses TRBV5-1 and TRBJ2-7; 8 bases are a match to TRBD1. This CDR3 has 14 amino acids. The germline CDR1 and CDR2 sequences are SGHRS and YFSETQ. V lost 2 bases and J lost 3; bases outside the gene matches: 4.